Given below is one T cell receptor (beta chain) in context. As yet, its antigen is unknown. The junction shows a germline mismatch at one end, possibly a read error. This record belongs to a study of CD8+CD57+ T cells in acquired aplastic anemia. Study background: Across the sorted CD4+ and CD8+ cells, DNA amounts averaged roughly 3 ug. Mean read depth for CD4+ cells from healthy donors was roughly 10 million.

Genomic DNA, serving as template, underwent TCR beta VDJ and CDR3 profiling. TCRdb re-analysed the reads in MiXCR, keeping a single row per CDR3 protein. The table lists about 180,000 distinct CDR3 sequences, approximately 46% of them singletons, with 2.9% in the top ten. The CDR3 sequence is 14 residues long. Germline V gives CDR1 SEHNR, CDR2 FQNEAQ (reference sequence). Study-wide results and caveats: No significant patient-versus-control difference appeared in CD8+ Simpson's diversity. Both patients and controls carried the same twenty-nine CD8+ CDR3 sequences.

The chain joins TRBV7-9 to TRBJ1-2, with D unresolved. The receptor comes from a human donor in good health. Sequenced sample: sorted CD4+, CD8+, or CD8+CD57+ T cells (not recorded which) from PBMCs. Here the CDR3 reads CASSQDTDNYGYTF. DNA of the CDR3: TGCGCCAGCAGCCAAGATACAGATAACTATGGCTACACCTTC. The full variable domain, rest sourced from reference TRBV7-9 and TRBJ1-2, is DTGVSQNPRHKITKRGQNVTFRCDPISEHNRLYWYRQTLGQGPEFLTYFQNEAQLEKSRLLSDRFSAERPKGSFSTLEIQRTEQGDSAMYLCASSQDTDNYGYTFGSGTRLTVV.